Sequencing of this T cell receptor (beta chain) was carried out in a study of blood T cells in healthy people across ages (dated by TCRdb to between 2014 and 2017). As for the study more broadly: In model experiments, template switching captured roughly one uniquely barcoded TCR beta cDNA molecule for every two T cells. Using deep sequencing normalized with unique cDNA molecular identifiers, the study measured how TCR beta repertoire diversity changes with age. Four age groups were formed from the donors: young (average around 15 years), middle-aged (approximately 39), aged (62) and long-lived (roughly 81). To avoid experimental bias, donors of different ages were distributed randomly across sequencing lanes. Two additional independent replicas of 1 million unique cDNA reads from the same blood draw were analyzed for two donors (one aged 18 to 30 and one aged 80 or older).

Libraries came from 5' RACE. The data were produced on an Illumina HiSeq 2500. A second PCR of roughly 7 to 11 cycles was performed with a sample-barcoded 5' primer and a J-beta primer mix. Each TCR beta cDNA molecule received a unique molecular identifier from a template-switch 5' adaptor carrying 12 random nucleotides. Each sample yielded at least 2.5 million CDR3-containing paired-end reads. The Mint cDNA synthesis kit, primed by a TRBC-specific oligonucleotide, was used to synthesize first-strand cDNA from all RNA. Following uracil-DNA glycosylase treatment, all cDNA underwent a first 18-cycle PCR with the universal primers M1SS and BC2_uni_R. Per the source publication's procedure: For normalization, 1 million high-quality reads, each with a distinct molecular identifier, were randomly selected from each sample. Reads sharing molecular identifiers were discarded rather than binned into consensus sequences. MiTCR, with a Q25 quality threshold and the strictest error-elimination algorithm, was used for CDR3 identification, clonotype clustering and error correction. A nonparametric unseen species model with Euler transformation was used to estimate a lower bound on total TCR beta diversity. The raw public reads went through TCRdb reprocessing: fastp at Q25, MiXCR clone calling, in-frame beta chains kept. CDR3 protein sequences are deduplicated, and each keeps its most common genes and DNA. The V and J calls shown here were made by TCRdb, not taken from the authors' results. This sample comprises around 1,100,000 distinct CDR3 sequences, under 40% of them detected only once. Of the sample, around 13% is held by the ten largest clones.

This clonotype occurred a few times. Its antigen is not yet known. No quality values exist for individual bases; no much larger clone is one base distant. CDR1 and CDR2 (DFQATT, SNEGSKA) derive from the germline V gene (reference sequence). V drops 3 bases and J drops 0 bases, leaving 11 bases in between. The CDR3 starts with the cysteine, ends with the phenylalanine, and has 14 residues. Only CDR3 DNA is held: 42 bases, read in frame from base 1. The donors were some 36 Caucasian individuals from Russia, aged roughly 6 to 90 years, who were systemically healthy. Roughly 10 milliliters of peripheral blood were drawn from each donor into EDTA-treated Vacutainer tubes. Ficoll-Paque density-gradient centrifugation was used to isolate PBMCs, with at least 7 million per sample. Total RNA was extracted from PBMCs with Trizol reagent, with at least 5 micrograms obtained per sample. The percentages of naive CD45RAhigh/CD27high T cells were determined by flow cytometry on a PBMC aliquot from every donor.

The research as a whole found: Observed TCR beta diversity per million T cells fell roughly linearly with age, and a significant reduction was already apparent by age around 40. Donor CMV infection status was unknown, potentially confounding age-related changes in expanded clonotypes. Because profiling used bulk unsorted PBMCs, naive and antigen-experienced compartments could not be compared conclusively. The long-lived group showed more naive CD4+ T cells, fewer expanded clones and increased TCR diversity than the aged group, suggesting age selection. Estimates of total diversity based on one million sequenced T cells were considered lower bounds and underestimates. A strong correlation was found between observed TCR beta diversity and the percentage of naive T cells measured by flow cytometry.

The rearrangement joined TRBV20-1 to TRBJ1-1, with no reliable assignment of the D segment. The sequence came from a man aged 18 to 29 in good health. Sample: blood. The base sequence is TGCAGTGCTAGGAGTCTTGCCGTGAACACTGAAGCTTTCTTT. Protein translation: CSARSLAVNTEAFF.